The 30 T cell receptor beta chains below all came from one sample that was sequenced in a study of blood T cell repertoires in COVID-19. Only in-frame clones appear in the TCRdb table, and some are missing; sequencing was by immunoSEQ multiplex PCR. The data contain about 220,000 clones, 82% of them singletons. The sequencing sample was made of peripheral blood. Source of these receptors: a woman aged 70-85 years with COVID-19, enrolled during active disease.

The chain recombines TRBV27 with TRBJ2-7; 9 nucleotides match TRBD1. CDR1 and CDR2 from the germline V gene are MNHEY and SMNVEV (reference sequence). Trimming removed 6 bases from V and 4 bases from J; junction bases left unmatched: 4. This CDR3 region has 13 residues. The CDR3 reads CASRGTGRYEQYF. The CDR3 DNA reads TGTGCCAGCAGGGGGACAGGGCGGTACGAGCAGTACTTC.

The J gene is TRBJ2-7, the V gene TRBV7-9; 7 bases are shared with TRBD2. J lost 1 base, V lost 2 bases, and 5 bases had no gene match. The CDR3 is 15 amino acids. Germline V lookup: CDR1 SEHNR, CDR2 FQNEAQ (reference sequence). CDR3 region: CASSLPSSGSYEQYF. CDR3 in DNA: TGTGCCAGCAGCTTACCTTCTAGCGGTTCCTACGAGCAGTACTTC.

V and J are TRBV6-2 or TRBV6-3 and TRBJ2-7, with TRBD2 as a possible D gene (5 bases). Germline V gene sequence: CDR1 MNHEY, CDR2 SVGEGT. CDR3 length: 14 residues. V lost 6 bases and J 5 bases, leaving 17 bases between the germline ends. The CDR3 spells CASSWSVTLDEQYF. CDR3 DNA sequence: TGTGCCAGCAGCTGGAGCGTGACACTAGACGAGCAGTACTTC.

This sequence joins TRBV28 and TRBJ1-2; 9 positions agree with TRBD1. The CDR3 covers 16 residues. Germline loops: CDR1 MDHEN, CDR2 SYDVKM. Trimming cost V 5 bases and J 7 bases; bases outside gene matches: 14. In DNA, the CDR3 is TGTGCCAGCAGTCGCCGGGACAGGGTTTCCCGAGGTGGCTACACCTTC. Translated: CASSRRDRVSRGGYTF.

This chain joins TRBV9 and TRBJ1-2; 10 bases fit TRBD1. This CDR3 region has 16 residues. The V gene end was trimmed by 4 bases and the J gene end by 6 bases; junction bases not matched to a gene: 12. CDR1 SGDLS and CDR2 YYNGEE come from the germline V gene. CDR3 bases: TGTGCCAGCAGCTCCCGGGACAGGGGTAATGTGGATGGCTACACCTTC. The encoded protein is CASSSRDRGNVDGYTF.

This clone was counted once. This rearrangement joins TRBV5-1 to TRBJ2-2; TRBD2 matches at 8 bases. The V segment lost 2 bases and the J segment 2 bases; nucleotides outside the gene matches: 5. Germline loops: CDR1 SGHRS, CDR2 YFSETQ. This CDR3 comprises 16 residues. DNA for the CDR3: TGCGCCAGCAGCTTATTCGCGGGAGGTAACACCGGGGAGCTGTTTTTT. Residues: CASSLFAGGNTGELFF.

J is TRBJ2-7 and V is TRBV29-1; D possibly corresponds to TRBD2 (6 bases). The ends were cut back, 4 bases at V and 4 bases at J, with 14 bases in the middle. This CDR3 has 13 residues. Germline CDR1 is SQVTM and CDR2 is ANQGSEA. The CDR3 nucleotides are TGCAGCGTTGGGAGGGGTATCGGATACGAGCAGTACTTC. This codes for CSVGRGIGYEQYF.

The chain uses TRBV5-5 and TRBJ2-5; D might be TRBD2 (7 bases). CDR1 and CDR2 (germline): SGHKS, YYEKEE (reference sequence). This CDR3 is built from 13 residues. Between the trimmed V and J ends, which lost 4 bases and 7 bases, there was a span of 14 bases. The CDR3 DNA sequence: TGTGCCAGCAGCATGTCAGGGGAGGGGACCCAGTACTTC. It encodes CASSMSGEGTQYF.

The chain recombines TRBV5-6 with TRBJ1-2, with 8 positions matching TRBD1. V lost 4 bases, J lost 8 bases, and 10 bases stayed unmatched. The CDR3 is made up of 14 amino acids. Germline lookup yields CDR1 SGHDT and CDR2 YYEEEE. For the CDR3, the DNA is TGTGCCAGCAGCGTAAGGACAGGGACTGGAGGCTACACCTTC. Protein sequence: CASSVRTGTGGYTF.

The chain couples TRBV4-1 to TRBJ2-4; TRBD1 might be the D (6 bases). Deletions cut 1 base from V and 0 bases from J, with 7 bases between. Looked up from germline, CDR1 is MGHRA and CDR2 is YSYEKL. The CDR3 totals 15 residues. CDR3 DNA: TGCGCCAGCAGCCAAGGGGGGCTAGCCAAAAACATTCAGTACTTC. This codes for CASSQGGLAKNIQYF.

The chain employs TRBV24-1 and TRBJ2-1, with D hard to call. Trimming removed 3 bases from V and 9 bases from J, with 11 bases in between. The CDR3 loop spans 13 amino acids. Germline V gene sequence: CDR1 KGHDR, CDR2 SFDVKD. The CDR3 DNA is TGTGCCACCAGTGATGGTTCGAGAGGTGAGCAGTTCTTC. Its translation: CATSDGSRGEQFF.

This clone was seen a handful of times. This chain uses TRBV27 with TRBJ2-1, with 7 positions matching TRBD2. CDR1 and CDR2 from the germline V gene are MNHEY and SMNVEV (reference sequence). The CDR3 length is 15 residues. After removal of 4 bases from V and 2 bases from J, the junction contained 5 bases not matched to a gene. The CDR3 loop reads CASSSGTTTYNEQFF. The CDR3 nucleotides are TGTGCCAGCAGTTCTGGGACTACCACCTACAATGAGCAGTTCTTC.

A single count supports this clone. The V and J genes are TRBV5-1 and TRBJ2-2, with no clear D. V lost 2 bases to trimming and J lost 5 bases, with 7 bases between them. The CDR3 runs to 13 residues. Looked up from germline, CDR1 is SGHRS and CDR2 is YFSETQ. The CDR3 loop is CASSLIITGELFF. DNA for the CDR3: TGCGCCAGCAGCTTAATAATTACCGGGGAGCTGTTTTTT.

This chain connects TRBV12-3 or TRBV12-4 to TRBJ2-5; 10 bases are a match to TRBD1. Trimming removed 4 bases from V and 12 bases from J; junction bases left unmatched: 2. This CDR3 is 11 amino acids long. The CDR3 protein is CASSSGTGEYF. CDR3 nucleotides: TGTGCCAGCAGTTCAGGGACAGGGGAGTACTTC.

This clone is medium-sized (0.01 to 0.1%). This chain joins TRBV5-1 and TRBJ2-7; 8 bases map to TRBD1. Germline V CDR1 and CDR2: SGHRS, YFSETQ. After removal of 3 bases from V and 2 bases from J, the junction contained 7 bases not matched to a gene. The CDR3 runs 15 residues. The CDR3 nucleotides are TGCGCCAGCAGCTCACAGGGGGTGAGCCCCTACGAGCAGTACTTC. It specifies CASSSQGVSPYEQYF.

The V gene is TRBV7-2, the J gene TRBJ1-2; D is ambiguous. Germline V gene lookup returns CDR1 SGHTA and CDR2 FQGNSA. Trimming left V 6 bases short and J 4 bases short, with 12 bases between. This CDR3 has 13 amino acids. Here the CDR3 DNA reads TGTGCCAGCAGTCTCAGACAAGTCTATGGCTACACCTTC. It translates to CASSLRQVYGYTF.

This clone was recorded once. The chain recombines TRBV6-5 with TRBJ1-2; tentatively, D is TRBD1 (6 bases). CDR3 length: 14 amino acids. Germline V lookup: CDR1 MNHEY, CDR2 SVGAGI. With 4 bases removed from V and 4 bases from J, the gap between germline ends came to 13 bases. The CDR3 nucleotides read TGTGCCAGCAGTTCCCGTGGACAGCTCTATGGCTACACCTTC. This sequence encodes CASSSRGQLYGYTF.

This clone was seen more than once but under ten times. The J gene is TRBJ2-7, the V gene TRBV29-1; D ambiguous. Trimming removed 6 bases from V and 3 bases from J, with 9 bases in between. The germline V gene encodes CDR1 SQVTM and CDR2 ANQGSEA. The CDR3 runs to 11 residues. The CDR3 DNA reads TGCAGCGTACAGCAGTTCTACGAGCAGTACTTC. Its protein product is CSVQQFYEQYF.

V and J are TRBV10-3 and TRBJ1-4; D is unclear. Germline loops: CDR1 ENHRY, CDR2 SYGVKD. V was shortened by 0 bases and J by 3 bases, with 8 bases between the two germline ends. This CDR3 has 15 residues. CDR3 coding DNA: TGTGCCATCAGTGAGTCGCAGGTGTCTAATGAAAAACTGTTTTTT. Its translation is CAISESQVSNEKLFF.

This clone was observed a few times. The rearrangement joins TRBV1 to TRBJ2-7; no check of the table's D call, TRBD1, against the DNA was made. TRBV1 is noted as a pseudogene. CDR3 length equals 20 residues. The CDR3 loop reads CTSSQDQDRAAPLSSYEQYF. CDR3 nucleotide sequence: TGCACCAGCAGCCAAGATCAAGACAGGGCAGCCCCCCTTAGCTCCTACGAGCAGTACTTC.

The chain combines TRBV24-1 with TRBJ2-7, with 9 bases aligning to TRBD2. J gave up 6 bases and V 3 bases, and 5 bases lay outside the gene matches. The CDR3 totals 14 residues. Germline V gives CDR1 KGHDR, CDR2 SFDVKD. CDR3 region: CATSDPSSGGEQYF. The CDR3 coding sequence is TGTGCCACCAGTGATCCCAGTAGCGGGGGCGAGCAGTACTTC.

This CDR3 is CASSLGGTGELFF. The CDR3 DNA sequence: TGTGCCAGCAGTCTCGGGGGGACCGGGGAGCTGTTTTTT. The chain has TRBV2 and TRBJ2-2; 7 nucleotides align to TRBD2. Trimming removed 5 bases from V and 5 bases from J; junction bases left unmatched: 2. CDR1 and CDR2 from the germline V gene are SNHLY and FYNNEI. The CDR3 is 13 residues long.

The chain combines TRBV30 with TRBJ2-7; possibly TRBD1 for D (5 bases). The CDR3 spans 15 residues. V was trimmed by 7 bases and J by 1 base, leaving 20 bases between them. CDR1 GTSNPN and CDR2 SVGIG come from the germline V gene (reference sequence). The CDR3 nucleotides are TGTGCCTCCGCACGTAGGGGCCTGGGGTCCTACGAGCAGTACTTC. Residues: CASARRGLGSYEQYF.

J is TRBJ1-2 and V is TRBV4-3, with D hard to call. Germline CDR1 is LGHNA and CDR2 is YSLEER. CDR3 length equals 13 residues. Trimming stripped 4 bases from V and 2 bases from J, with 8 bases between. The CDR3 spells CASSPEGNYGYTF. The DNA for the CDR3 is TGCGCCAGCAGCCCCGAGGGAAACTATGGCTACACCTTC.

The chain has TRBV24-1 and TRBJ2-5; 13 positions agree with TRBD2. The CDR3 is 15 residues long. Germline trimming cut 7 bases from V and 4 bases from J; bases unmatched to any gene: 5. Germline CDR1 is KGHDR and CDR2 is SFDVKD. CDR3 sequence reads: CATSEGTSGVETQYF. Here the CDR3 DNA reads TGTGCCACCAGCGAAGGGACTAGCGGGGTAGAGACCCAGTACTTC.

This chain links TRBV7-9 with TRBJ2-2, with 10 positions matching TRBD1. Per the germline V gene, CDR1 is SEHNR and CDR2 is FQNEAQ (reference sequence). V was pared by 4 bases and J by 4 bases, with 3 bases of the junction left unmatched. The CDR3 sequence is 15 residues long. The CDR3 reads CASSYRTGGTGELFF. The CDR3 DNA follows: TGTGCCAGCAGCTACCGGACAGGGGGCACCGGGGAGCTGTTTTTT.

This chain uses TRBV6-5 with TRBJ2-5, with TRBD2 matching 7 bases. With 2 bases clipped from V and 4 bases from J, the junction kept 4 bases outside the gene matches. Germline V gene data show CDR1 as MNHEY and CDR2 as SVGAGI. The length of the CDR3 is 14 residues. The CDR3: CASSYGGEGETQYF. The CDR3 bases are TGTGCCAGCAGTTACGGGGGGGAAGGAGAGACCCAGTACTTC.

The chain carries TRBV19 and TRBJ1-5; 8 bases match TRBD1. V shed 5 bases, J shed 5 bases, and the junction held 8 bases outside the gene matches. Germline assignment: CDR1 LNHDA and CDR2 SQIVND (reference sequence). The CDR3 has 15 residues. The CDR3 region is CASSPQTGVYQPQHF. CDR3 in DNA: TGTGCCAGTAGTCCGCAGACAGGGGTATATCAGCCCCAGCATTTT.

The V gene is TRBV28, the J gene TRBJ1-2; 8 bases map to TRBD1. CDR3 length equals 17 residues. Trimming cost V 5 bases and J 2 bases; bases outside gene matches: 13. Germline values: CDR1 MDHEN, CDR2 SYDVKM. The CDR3 DNA sequence: TGTGCCAGCAGTCTTATCGGACAGGGAAAACCCAACTATGGCTACACCTTC. Translation gives CASSLIGQGKPNYGYTF.

This chain joins TRBV27 and TRBJ2-2; the D gene is possibly TRBD2 (5 bases). The CDR3 runs 14 residues. Looked up from germline, CDR1 is MNHEY and CDR2 is SMNVEV (reference sequence). The V gene lost 4 bases and the J gene lost 6 bases, with 12 bases spanning the gap. The CDR3 nucleotides are TGTGCCAGCAGTTCGTGGACTCCCCCCGGGGAGCTGTTTTTT. Amino acid sequence: CASSSWTPPGELFF.